The present T cell receptor (beta chain) was sequenced within a study of radiotherapy plus CTLA-4 blockade in lung cancer. V lost 2 bases and J lost 7, with 8 bases in between. CDR1 is MDHEN, CDR2 SYDVKM, per germline. The CDR3 has 12 residues. Produced via immunoSEQ multiplex PCR; TCRdb's table is partial and in-frame only. This repertoire shows 50,000 to 75,000 clones, around 77% found once; its top ten account for under 5%. Sample: peripheral blood, taken from a patient treated with radiotherapy plus ipilimumab. The TCR originated in a human donor with non-small cell lung cancer who had a complete response to radiotherapy plus ipilimumab. The V gene is TRBV28, the J gene TRBJ2-5; perhaps TRBD1 as D (7 bases). The CDR3 protein is CASSLQGGTQYF. DNA for the CDR3: TGTGCCAGCAGTTTACAGGGGGGGACCCAGTACTTC.